This TCR beta chain was sequenced during a study of cytomegalovirus exposure and HLA in healthy donors. Study-level background: Approximately 200 million T cells yielded around 120 million unique TCR beta sequences in earlier analysis. General observations from the study: Sequencing depth across donors, presence/absence analyses assumed, was roughly uniform.

Regarding this clone: Its antigen is still unknown.

The PCR contained 60 Vbeta and 13 Jbeta primers. TCRdb keeps only in-frame clones here, not all; method: immunoSEQ multiplex PCR. The top ten hold 1.1% to 1.5% of the sample, which has under 200,000 clones, more than 60% seen once. Trimming took off 4 bases at V and 0 bases at J, with 10 bases between the two ends. The CDR3 extends over 14 amino acids. Per germline, CDR1 SGHNT and CDR2 YYREEE (reference sequence). The chain uses TRBV5-4 and TRBJ2-5; tentative D call: TRBD2 (6 bases). Sequencing was performed on PBMCs. The clonotype comes from a woman aged 25-40 years in good health and CMV-seronegative. The DNA of the CDR3 is TGTGCCAGCAGCCGGGGGAGTGACCAAGAGACCCAGTACTTC. Protein sequence: CASSRGSDQETQYF.